A single count supports the clone carrying this T cell receptor beta chain. This specimen belongs to a study of blood T cell repertoires in COVID-19. About the research overall: The United States, Italy and Spain supplied acute and convalescent COVID-19 samples. In each case, the material was cDNA or gDNA derived from T cells, B-cell-depleted T cells, or PBMCs.

After removal of 8 bases from V and 8 bases from J, the junction contained 8 bases not matched to a gene. Germline loops: CDR1 SNHLY, CDR2 FYNNEI. This CDR3 region has 14 residues. Participant age was 18 to 89 years, and participants resided in roughly 25 US areas. Clinical history reported by participants formed the basis on which cohorts were assigned. Only in-frame clones appear in the TCRdb table, and some are missing; sequencing was by immunoSEQ multiplex PCR. The table has about 200,000 clones, nearly 90% seen once. The V call is TRBV2, the J call TRBJ2-1; TRBD2 matches 11 bases. This clonotype was sampled from a woman in her forties with acute COVID-19. The sequencing input was PBMCs or T cells enriched from blood (not recorded which). The CDR3 region is CASGGLAVGDEQFF. CDR3 DNA: TGTGCCAGCGGGGGACTAGCGGTCGGCGATGAGCAGTTCTTC.